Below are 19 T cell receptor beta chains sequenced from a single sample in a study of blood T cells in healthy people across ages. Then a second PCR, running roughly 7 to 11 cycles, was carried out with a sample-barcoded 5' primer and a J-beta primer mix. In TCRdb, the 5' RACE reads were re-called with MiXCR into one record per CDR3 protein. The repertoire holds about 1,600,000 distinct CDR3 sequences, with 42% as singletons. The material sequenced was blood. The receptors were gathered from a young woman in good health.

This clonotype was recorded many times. CDR3 loop: CASSQGTSGVQETQYF. In DNA form, the CDR3 reads TGTGCCAGCAGCCAAGGGACTAGCGGGGTCCAAGAGACCCAGTACTTC. The chain couples TRBV4-2 to TRBJ2-5, with 12 positions matching TRBD2. The CDR3 length is 16 residues. V dropped 1 base and J dropped 1; count of bases not matched to a gene: 1. Germline V gene sequence: CDR1 LGHNA, CDR2 YNFKEQ.

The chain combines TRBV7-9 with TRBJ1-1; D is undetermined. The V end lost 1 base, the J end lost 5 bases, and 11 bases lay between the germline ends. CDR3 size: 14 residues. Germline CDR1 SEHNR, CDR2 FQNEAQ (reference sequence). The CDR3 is CASSLDWVGTEAFF. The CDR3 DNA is TGTGCCAGCAGCTTAGATTGGGTAGGAACTGAAGCTTTCTTT.

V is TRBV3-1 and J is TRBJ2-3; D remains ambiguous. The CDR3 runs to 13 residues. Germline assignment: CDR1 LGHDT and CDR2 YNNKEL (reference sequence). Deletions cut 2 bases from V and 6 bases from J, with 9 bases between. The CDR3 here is CASSQWDRDTQYF. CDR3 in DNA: TGTGCCAGCAGCCAATGGGATAGGGATACGCAGTATTTT.

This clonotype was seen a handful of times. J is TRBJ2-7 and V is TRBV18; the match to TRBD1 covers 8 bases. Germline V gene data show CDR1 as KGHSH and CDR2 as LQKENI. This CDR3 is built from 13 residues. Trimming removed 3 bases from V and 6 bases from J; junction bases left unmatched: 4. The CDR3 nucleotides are TGTGCCAGCTCACCGGGACAGGTAGGCGAGCAGTACTTC. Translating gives CASSPGQVGEQYF.

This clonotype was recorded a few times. Here the CDR3 reads CASPPLDREETQYF. CDR3 DNA sequence: TGTGCCAGCCCCCCTCTGGACAGGGAAGAGACCCAGTACTTC. V is TRBV21-1 and J is TRBJ2-5; the D call in the table, TRBD1, was not verified against the DNA. TRBV21-1 is reported as a pseudogene. The CDR3 covers 14 residues.

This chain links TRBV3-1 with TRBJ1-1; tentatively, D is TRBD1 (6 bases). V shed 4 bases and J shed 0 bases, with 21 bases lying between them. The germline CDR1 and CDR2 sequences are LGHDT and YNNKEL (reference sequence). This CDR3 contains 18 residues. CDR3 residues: CASSLTGFGNVLNTEAFF. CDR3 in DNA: TGTGCCAGCAGCCTGACAGGCTTTGGGAATGTCTTGAACACTGAAGCTTTCTTT.

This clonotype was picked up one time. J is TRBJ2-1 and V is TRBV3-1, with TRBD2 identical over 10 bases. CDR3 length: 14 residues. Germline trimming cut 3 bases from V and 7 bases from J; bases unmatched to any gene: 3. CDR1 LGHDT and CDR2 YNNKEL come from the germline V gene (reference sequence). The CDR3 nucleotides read TGTGCCAGCAGCCAGACGGGACTAGCGAATGAGCAGTTCTTC. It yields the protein CASSQTGLANEQFF.

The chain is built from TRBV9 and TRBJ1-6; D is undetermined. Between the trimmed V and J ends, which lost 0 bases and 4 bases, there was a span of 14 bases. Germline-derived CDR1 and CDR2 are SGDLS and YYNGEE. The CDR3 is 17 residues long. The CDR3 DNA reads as TGTGCCAGCAGCGTAGAGAAGACCGTCAATTATAATTCACCCCTCCACTTT. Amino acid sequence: CASSVEKTVNYNSPLHF.

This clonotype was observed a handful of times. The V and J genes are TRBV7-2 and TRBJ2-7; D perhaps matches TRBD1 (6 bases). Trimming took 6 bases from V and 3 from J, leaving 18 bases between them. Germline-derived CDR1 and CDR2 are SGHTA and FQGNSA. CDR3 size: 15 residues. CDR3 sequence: CASSYRAGPNYEQYF. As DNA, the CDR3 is TGTGCCAGCAGTTACAGGGCAGGACCTAACTACGAGCAGTACTTC.

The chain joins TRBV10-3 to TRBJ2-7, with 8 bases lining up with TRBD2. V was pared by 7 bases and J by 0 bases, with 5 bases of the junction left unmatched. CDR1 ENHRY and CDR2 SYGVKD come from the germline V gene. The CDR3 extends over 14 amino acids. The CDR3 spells CAIMPSGSSYEQYF. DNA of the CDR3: TGTGCCATCATGCCGAGCGGGAGCTCCTACGAGCAGTACTTC.

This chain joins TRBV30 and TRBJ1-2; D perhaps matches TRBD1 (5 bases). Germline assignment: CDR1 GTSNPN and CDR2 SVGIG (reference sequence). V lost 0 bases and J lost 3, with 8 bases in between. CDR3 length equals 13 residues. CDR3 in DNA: TGTGCCTGGAGTGTAGGGACGGACTATGGCTACACCTTC. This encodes CAWSVGTDYGYTF.

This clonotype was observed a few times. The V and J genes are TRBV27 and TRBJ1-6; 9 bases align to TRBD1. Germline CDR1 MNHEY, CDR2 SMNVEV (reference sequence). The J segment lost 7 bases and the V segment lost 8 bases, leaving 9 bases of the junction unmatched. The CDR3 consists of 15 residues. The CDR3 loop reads CASVQGAGTNSPLHF. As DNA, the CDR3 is TGTGCCAGCGTACAGGGGGCAGGGACGAATTCACCCCTCCACTTT.

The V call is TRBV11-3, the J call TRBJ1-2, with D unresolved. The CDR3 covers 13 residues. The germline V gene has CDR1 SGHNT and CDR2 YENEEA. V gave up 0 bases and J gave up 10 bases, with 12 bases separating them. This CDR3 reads CASSLDRDRDYTF. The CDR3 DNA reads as TGTGCCAGCAGCTTAGACCGCGATAGAGACTACACCTTC.

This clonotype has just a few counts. The CDR3 sequence: CASSLRDRGFYEQYF. The CDR3 nucleotides are TGTGCCAGCAGCCTCCGGGACAGGGGCTTCTACGAGCAGTACTTC. The chain recombines TRBV12-3 or TRBV12-4 with TRBJ2-7; 10 bases match TRBD1. This CDR3 is built from 15 residues. Trimming removed 6 bases from V and 3 bases from J; junction bases left unmatched: 8.

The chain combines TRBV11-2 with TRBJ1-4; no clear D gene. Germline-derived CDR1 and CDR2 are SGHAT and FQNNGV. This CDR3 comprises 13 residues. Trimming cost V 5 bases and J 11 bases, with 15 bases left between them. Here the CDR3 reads CASSTPRRPKLFF. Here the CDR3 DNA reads TGTGCCAGCAGCACCCCGAGGAGGCCGAAACTGTTTTTT. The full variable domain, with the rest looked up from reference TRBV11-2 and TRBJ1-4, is EAGVAQSPRYKIIEKRQSVAFWCNPISGHATLYWYQQILGQGPKLLIQFQNNGVVDDSQLPKDRFSAERLKGVDSTLKIQPAKLEDSAVYLCASSTPRRPKLFFGSGTQLSVL.

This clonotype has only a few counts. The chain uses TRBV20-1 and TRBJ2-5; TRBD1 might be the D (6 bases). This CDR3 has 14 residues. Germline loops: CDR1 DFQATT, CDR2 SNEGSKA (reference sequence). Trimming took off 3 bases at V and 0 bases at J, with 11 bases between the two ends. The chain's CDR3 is CSASRGTYQETQYF. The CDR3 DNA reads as TGCAGTGCTAGCAGGGGTACTTACCAAGAGACCCAGTACTTC.

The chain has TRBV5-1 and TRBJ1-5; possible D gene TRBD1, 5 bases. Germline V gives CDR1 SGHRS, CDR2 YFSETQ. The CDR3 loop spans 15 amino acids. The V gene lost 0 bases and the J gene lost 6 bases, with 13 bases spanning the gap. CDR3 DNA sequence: TGCGCCAGCAGCTTGGACGGGGGAAGGCTTCAGCCCCAGCATTTT. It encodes CASSLDGGRLQPQHF.

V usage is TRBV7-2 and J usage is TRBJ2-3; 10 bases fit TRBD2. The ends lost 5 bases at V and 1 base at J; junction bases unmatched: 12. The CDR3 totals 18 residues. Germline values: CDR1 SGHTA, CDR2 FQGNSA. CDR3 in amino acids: CASSPLRLAGAGTDTQYF. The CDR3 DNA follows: TGTGCCAGCAGCCCTTTGCGGCTAGCGGGGGCCGGCACAGATACGCAGTATTTT.

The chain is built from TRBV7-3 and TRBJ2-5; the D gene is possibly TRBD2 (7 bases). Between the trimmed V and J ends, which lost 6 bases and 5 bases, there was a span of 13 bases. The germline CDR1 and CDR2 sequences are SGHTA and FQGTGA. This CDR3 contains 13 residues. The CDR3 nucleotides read TGTGCCAGCAGTCGGGGGGCCGTTGAGACCCAGTACTTC. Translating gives CASSRGAVETQYF.